The clone carrying this T cell receptor (beta chain) was detected many times. The target antigen is unknown. TCR alpha and TCR beta cDNA libraries carrying sample barcodes and UMIs came from 5'RACE with constant-segment primers. TCRdb processed the 5' RACE reads anew with MiXCR; each CDR3 protein has one entry. The table has hundreds of thousands of distinct CDR3 sequences, about a fifth seen once. The data derive from a study of T-cell memory formation after mild COVID-19. Study-level results: CD4+ contracting clones were mainly CM and EM; CD8+ ones, EMRA. Day 15 to 85 contractors were CD4/CD8 balanced; later expanders leaned CD4+. Several responding clones turned up in pre-infection memory, indicating that cross-reactive memory may have taken part.

The V end was cut by 0 bases, the J end by 0 bases, with 9 bases between. Germline CDR1 reads SGHRS; CDR2 reads YFSETQ. The CDR3 is 15 residues long. The clonotype comes from an adult woman who had mild COVID-19 (a few samples of this study predate the infection). Cell type and time point are not known. Sequencing input: PBMCs or a T cell subset sorted from them (not recorded which). The J gene is TRBJ1-1, the V gene TRBV5-1, with D maybe TRBD1 (5 bases). The CDR3 bases are TGCGCCAGCAGCTTGGCGCAGGGATTGAACACTGAAGCTTTCTTT. Protein: CASSLAQGLNTEAFF. The full variable domain, completed using reference TRBV5-1 and TRBJ1-1, is KAGVTQTPRYLIKTRGQQVTLSCSPISGHRSVSWYQQTPGQGLQFLFEYFSETQRNKGNFPGRFSGRQFSNSRSEMNVSTLELGDSALYLCASSLAQGLNTEAFFGQGTRLTVV.